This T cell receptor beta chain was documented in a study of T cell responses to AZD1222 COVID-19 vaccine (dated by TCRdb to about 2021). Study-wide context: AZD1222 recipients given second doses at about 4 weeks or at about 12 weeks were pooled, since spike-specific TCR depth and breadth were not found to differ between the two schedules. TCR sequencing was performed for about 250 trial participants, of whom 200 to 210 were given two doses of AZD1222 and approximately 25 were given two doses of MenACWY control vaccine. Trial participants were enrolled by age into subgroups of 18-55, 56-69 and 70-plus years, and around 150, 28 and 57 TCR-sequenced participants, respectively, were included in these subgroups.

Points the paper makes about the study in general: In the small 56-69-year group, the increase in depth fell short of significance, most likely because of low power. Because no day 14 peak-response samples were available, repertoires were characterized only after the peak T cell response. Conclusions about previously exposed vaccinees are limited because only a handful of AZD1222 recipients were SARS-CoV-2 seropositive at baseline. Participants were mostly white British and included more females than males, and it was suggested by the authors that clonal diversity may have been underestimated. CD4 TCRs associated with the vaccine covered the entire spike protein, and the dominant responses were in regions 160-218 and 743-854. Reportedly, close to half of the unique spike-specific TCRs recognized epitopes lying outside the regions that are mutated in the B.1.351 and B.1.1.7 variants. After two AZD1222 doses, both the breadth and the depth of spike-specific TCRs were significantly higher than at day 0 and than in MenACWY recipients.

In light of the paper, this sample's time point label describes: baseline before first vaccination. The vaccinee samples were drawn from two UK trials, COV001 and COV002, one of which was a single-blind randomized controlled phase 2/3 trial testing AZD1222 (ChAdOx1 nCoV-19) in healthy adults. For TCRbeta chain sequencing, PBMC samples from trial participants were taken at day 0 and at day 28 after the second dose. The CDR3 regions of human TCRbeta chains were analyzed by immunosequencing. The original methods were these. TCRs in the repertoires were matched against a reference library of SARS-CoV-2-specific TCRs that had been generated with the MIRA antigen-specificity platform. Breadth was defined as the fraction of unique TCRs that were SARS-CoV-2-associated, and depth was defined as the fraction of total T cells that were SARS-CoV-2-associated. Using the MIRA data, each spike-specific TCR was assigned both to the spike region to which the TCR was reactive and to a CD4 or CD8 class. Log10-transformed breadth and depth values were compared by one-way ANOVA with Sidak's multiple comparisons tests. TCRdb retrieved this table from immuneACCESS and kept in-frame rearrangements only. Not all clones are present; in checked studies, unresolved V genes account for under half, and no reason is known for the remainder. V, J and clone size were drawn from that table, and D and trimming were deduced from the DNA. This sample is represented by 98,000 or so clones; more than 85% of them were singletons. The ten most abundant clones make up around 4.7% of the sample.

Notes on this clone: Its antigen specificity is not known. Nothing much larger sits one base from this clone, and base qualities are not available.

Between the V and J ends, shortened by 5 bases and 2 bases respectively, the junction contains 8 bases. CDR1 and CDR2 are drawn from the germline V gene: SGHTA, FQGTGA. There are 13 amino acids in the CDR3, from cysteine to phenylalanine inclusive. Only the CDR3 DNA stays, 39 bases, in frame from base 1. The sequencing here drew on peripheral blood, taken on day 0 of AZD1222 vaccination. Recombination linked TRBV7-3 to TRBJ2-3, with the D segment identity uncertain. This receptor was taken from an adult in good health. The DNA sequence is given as TGTGCCAGCAGCAGAAGGTACACAGATACGCAGTATTTT. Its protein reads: CASSRRYTDTQYF.